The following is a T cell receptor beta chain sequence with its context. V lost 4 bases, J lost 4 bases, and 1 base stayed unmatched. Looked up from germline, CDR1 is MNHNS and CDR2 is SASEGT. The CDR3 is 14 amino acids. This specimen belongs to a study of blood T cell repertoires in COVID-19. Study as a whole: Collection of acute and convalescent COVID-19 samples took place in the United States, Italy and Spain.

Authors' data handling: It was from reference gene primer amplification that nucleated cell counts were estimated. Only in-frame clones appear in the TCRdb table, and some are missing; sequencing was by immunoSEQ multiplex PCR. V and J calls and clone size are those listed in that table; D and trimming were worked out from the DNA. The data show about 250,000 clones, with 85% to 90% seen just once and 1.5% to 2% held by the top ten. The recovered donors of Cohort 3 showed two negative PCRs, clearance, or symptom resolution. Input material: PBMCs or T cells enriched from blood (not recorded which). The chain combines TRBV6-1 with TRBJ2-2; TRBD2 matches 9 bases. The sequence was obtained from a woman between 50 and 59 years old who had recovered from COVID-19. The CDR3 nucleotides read TGTGCCAGCAGTGTAGCGGGAGCCACCGGGGAGCTGTTTTTT. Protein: CASSVAGATGELFF.